The text below deals with one T cell receptor (beta chain). V dropped 6 bases and J dropped 7; count of bases not matched to a gene: 18. CDR1 and CDR2 (germline): KGHSH, LQKENI. The CDR3 loop spans 17 amino acids. Both 60 Vbeta primers and 13 Jbeta primers went into the PCR. The data were produced by immunoSEQ multiplex PCR, yet TCRdb's version contains in-frame clones alone and is incomplete. The repertoire consists of around 150,000 clones, with around 80% occurring once and the leading ten covering 2% to 2.5%. This sample was included in a study of cytomegalovirus exposure and HLA in healthy donors.

The chain combines TRBV18 with TRBJ2-1, with 7 bases matching TRBD2. Sequencing used PBMCs. This TCR was recovered from a man aged 30 to 45 in good health and CMV-seronegative. CDR3 sequence (DNA): TGTGCCAGCTCCGACGCTCATTGGGGGAGGGCCGGGAATGAGCAGTTCTTC. This encodes CASSDAHWGRAGNEQFF. The full variable domain, completed using reference TRBV18 and TRBJ2-1, is NAGVMQNPRHLVRRRGQEARLRCSPMKGHSHVYWYRQLPEEGLKFMVYLQKENIIDESGMPKERFSAEFPKEGPSILRIQQVVRGDSAAYFCASSDAHWGRAGNEQFFGPGTRLTVL.